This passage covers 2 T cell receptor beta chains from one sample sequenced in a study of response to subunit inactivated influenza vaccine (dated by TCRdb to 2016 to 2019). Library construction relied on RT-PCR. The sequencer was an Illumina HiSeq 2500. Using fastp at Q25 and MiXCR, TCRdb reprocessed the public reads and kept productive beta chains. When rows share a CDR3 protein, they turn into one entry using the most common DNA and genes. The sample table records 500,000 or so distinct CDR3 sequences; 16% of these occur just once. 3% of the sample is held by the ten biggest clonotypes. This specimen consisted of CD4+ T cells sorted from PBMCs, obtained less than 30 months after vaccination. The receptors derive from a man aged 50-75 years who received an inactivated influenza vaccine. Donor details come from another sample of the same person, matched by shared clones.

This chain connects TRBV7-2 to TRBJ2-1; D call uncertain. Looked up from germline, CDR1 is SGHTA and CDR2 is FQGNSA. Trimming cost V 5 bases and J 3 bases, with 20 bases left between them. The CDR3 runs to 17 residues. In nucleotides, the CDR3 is TGTGCCAGCAGCGTAACAGCCCTCACGGCAGTCTACAATGAGCAGTTCTTC. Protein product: CASSVTALTAVYNEQFF.

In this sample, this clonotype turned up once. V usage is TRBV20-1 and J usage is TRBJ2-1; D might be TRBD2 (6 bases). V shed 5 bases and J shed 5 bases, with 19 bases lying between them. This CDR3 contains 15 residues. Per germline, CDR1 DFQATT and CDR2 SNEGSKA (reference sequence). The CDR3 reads CSAEKGVAANNEQFF. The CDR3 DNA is TGCAGTGCTGAGAAAGGAGTAGCGGCCAACAATGAGCAGTTCTTC.